A single sample gave rise to the 6 T cell receptor beta chains below, sequenced in a study of control samples from healthy donors and cancer patients. Profiling relied on immunoSEQ multiplex PCR, and the TCRdb table lists in-frame clones only, not all of them. The data contain roughly 140,000 clones, about 94% of them singletons. Sequencing input: blood. The receptor set was obtained from a man aged 50-59 years in good health.

The chain couples TRBV3-1 (or the pseudogene TRBV3-2) to TRBJ1-2, with 12 positions matching TRBD1. Germline lookup yields CDR1 LGHDT and CDR2 YNNKEL (reference sequence). V trimming: 4 bases; J trimming: 7 bases; junction bases outside the gene matches: 16. CDR3 length: 18 residues. The CDR3: CASSLLSGGQGASSGYTF. The CDR3 DNA follows: TGTGCCAGCAGCCTCCTAAGTGGGGGACAGGGGGCGTCGAGTGGCTACACCTTC.

The chain employs TRBV4-1 and TRBJ2-3; D is ambiguous. This CDR3 is built from 16 residues. Trimming pared 0 bases from V and 0 bases from J, leaving 10 bases between. The germline V gene has CDR1 MGHRA and CDR2 YSYEKL. In DNA form, the CDR3 reads TGCGCCAGCAGCCAAGATCCGGGCGTAAGCACAGATACGCAGTATTTT. Residues: CASSQDPGVSTDTQYF.

V gene TRBV7-2 combines with J gene TRBJ1-1; no clear D gene. Trimming took 2 bases from V and 0 from J, leaving 7 bases between them. Germline loops: CDR1 SGHTA, CDR2 FQGNSA. The CDR3 totals 14 residues. The CDR3 DNA reads TGTGCCAGCAGCTTATTAAGAATGAACACTGAAGCTTTCTTT. Its protein is CASSLLRMNTEAFF.

The J gene is TRBJ2-7, the V gene TRBV28; D is ambiguous. Trimming left V 5 bases short and J 1 base short, with 9 bases between. CDR3 length equals 13 residues. Germline loops: CDR1 MDHEN, CDR2 SYDVKM. The CDR3 spells CASSPATSYEQYF. DNA for the CDR3: TGTGCCAGCAGTCCGGCCACTTCCTACGAGCAGTACTTC.

This sequence joins TRBV27 and TRBJ1-5, with no clear D. The V and J ends lost 2 bases and 2 bases respectively, with 13 bases between them. The germline V gene has CDR1 MNHEY and CDR2 SMNVEV (reference sequence). The CDR3 length is 16 residues. The CDR3 DNA sequence: TGTGCCAGCAGTTTACTGGCGGGAGACGGCAATCAGCCCCAGCATTTT. It yields the protein CASSLLAGDGNQPQHF.

This clone was counted once. The V gene is TRBV5-1, the J gene TRBJ2-3; weak D call: TRBD2 (6 bases). The CDR3 sequence is 17 residues long. The V end lost 4 bases, the J end lost 0 bases, and 18 bases lay between the germline ends. Germline V lookup: CDR1 SGHRS, CDR2 YFSETQ. The CDR3 nucleotides are TGCGCCAGCAGCCCCCCCGACAGTGGGACTAGCACAGATACGCAGTATTTT. Its translation is CASSPPDSGTSTDTQYF. Full variable domain (missing parts from reference TRBV5-1 and TRBJ2-3): KAGVTQTPRYLIKTRGQQVTLSCSPISGHRSVSWYQQTPGQGLQFLFEYFSETQRNKGNFPGRFSGRQFSNSRSEMNVSTLELGDSALYLCASSPPDSGTSTDTQYFGPGTRLTVL.